These T cell receptor beta chains were read from a single sample in a study of regulatory T cells in long-lasting Graves disease. TCRdb called the multiplex PCR reads again in MiXCR, with one record for every CDR3 protein. The profile shows a few hundred thousand distinct CDR3 sequences, approximately 12% of them singletons. The sample also formed part of further work on T cells in Graves' hyperthyroidism and ophthalmopathy.

Sequencing was performed on peripheral blood mononuclear cells (PBMCs), taken at new diagnosis, from a patient treated with antithyroid drugs. The receptors were sampled from a man in his thirties or forties with Graves disease. The CDR3 runs from the conserved cysteine through the conserved F or W. A D gene is named only where the DNA matches it firmly. Not every row has a clone size; where given, it reads once, few, many or a size class.

j_gene: TRBJ2-5; d_gene: TRBD2; v_gene: TRBV4-1; abundance: few; CDR3aa: CASSQVWGRGIETQYF; CDR3nt: TGCGCCAGCAGCCAAGTATGGGGGAGGGGAATAGAGACCCAGTACTTC
j_gene: TRBJ2-4; d_gene: .; v_gene: TRBV29-1; abundance: many; CDR3aa: CSATGTLAKNIQYF; CDR3nt: TGCAGCGCAACCGGGACGCTAGCCAAAAACATTCAGTACTTC
j_gene: TRBJ1-3; d_gene: .; v_gene: TRBV7-9; abundance: once; CDR3aa: CASSPPGVAGNTIYF; CDR3nt: TGTGCCAGCAGCCCCCCCGGGGTCGCTGGAAACACCATATATTTT
j_gene: TRBJ1-3; d_gene: .; v_gene: TRBV5-1; abundance: .; CDR3aa: CTSSLGVSGNTIYF; CDR3nt: TGCACCAGCAGCTTAGGTGTCTCTGGAAACACCATATATTTT
j_gene: TRBJ2-7; d_gene: .; v_gene: TRBV12-3/TRBV12-4; abundance: many; CDR3aa: CASSPGLGVEQYF; CDR3nt: TGTGCCAGCAGTCCCGGGTTGGGGGTCGAGCAGTACTTC
j_gene: TRBJ2-1; d_gene: TRBD2; v_gene: TRBV28; abundance: many; CDR3aa: CASSPTSDYNEQFF; CDR3nt: TGTGCCAGCAGTCCCACTAGCGACTACAATGAGCAGTTCTTC
j_gene: TRBJ2-5; d_gene: .; v_gene: TRBV12-3/TRBV12-4; abundance: few; CDR3aa: CASSDQLDSWETQYF; CDR3nt: TGTGCCAGCAGTGATCAATTGGACAGTTGGGAGACCCAGTACTTC
j_gene: TRBJ2-1; d_gene: TRBD2; v_gene: TRBV24-1; abundance: .; CDR3aa: CATSDSPEREGIGAIKDNEQFF; CDR3nt: TGTGCCACCAGTGATTCCCCCGAGAGGGAGGGTATAGGGGCTATTAAAGACAATGAGCAGTTCTTC
j_gene: TRBJ1-5; d_gene: TRBD1; v_gene: TRBV12-3/TRBV12-4; abundance: many; CDR3aa: CASRVTGDRQPQHF; CDR3nt: TGTGCCAGCAGGGTCACAGGGGACCGTCAGCCCCAGCATTTT
j_gene: TRBJ2-3; d_gene: TRBD1; v_gene: TRBV19; abundance: few; CDR3aa: CASSIEHRGQDTQYF; CDR3nt: TGTGCCAGTAGTATAGAACACAGGGGGCAAGATACGCAGTATTTT
j_gene: TRBJ2-7; d_gene: .; v_gene: TRBV27; abundance: many; CDR3aa: CASSLKWEPSYEQYF; CDR3nt: TGTGCCAGCAGTTTAAAGTGGGAGCCCTCCTACGAGCAGTACTTC
j_gene: TRBJ2-1; d_gene: .; v_gene: TRBV11-1; abundance: many; CDR3aa: CASSLVGSGVSPNEQFF; CDR3nt: TGTGCCAGCAGCTTAGTTGGGTCGGGAGTCTCTCCCAATGAGCAGTTCTTC
j_gene: TRBJ2-5; d_gene: TRBD2; v_gene: TRBV19; abundance: few; CDR3aa: CASSIRGGSETQYF; CDR3nt: TGTGCCAGTAGTATTAGGGGAGGGAGCGAGACCCAGTACTTC
j_gene: TRBJ1-1; d_gene: .; v_gene: TRBV11-1; abundance: many; CDR3aa: CASSLARDREAFF; CDR3nt: TGTGCCAGCAGCTTAGCTAGAGATCGGGAAGCTTTCTTT
j_gene: TRBJ2-7; d_gene: TRBD1; v_gene: TRBV6-1; abundance: .; CDR3aa: CASRNRGLYEQYF; CDR3nt: TGTGCCAGCAGGAACAGGGGGCTCTACGAGCAGTACTTC
j_gene: TRBJ2-7; d_gene: .; v_gene: TRBV14; abundance: .; CDR3aa: CASSKGRLYEQYF; CDR3nt: TGTGCCAGCAGCAAGGGACGGCTCTACGAGCAGTACTTC
j_gene: TRBJ2-3; d_gene: .; v_gene: TRBV20-1; abundance: few; CDR3aa: CSANFRSGDTQYF; CDR3nt: TGCAGTGCTAACTTCCGGTCCGGTGATACGCAGTATTTT
j_gene: TRBJ2-7; d_gene: .; v_gene: TRBV20-1; abundance: many; CDR3aa: CSARGPDGRTYEQYF; CDR3nt: TGCAGTGCTAGGGGTCCCGACGGACGTACCTACGAGCAGTACTTC
j_gene: TRBJ2-2; d_gene: TRBD2; v_gene: TRBV20-1; abundance: many; CDR3aa: CSATSGRHTGELFF; CDR3nt: TGCAGTGCTACAAGCGGGAGGCACACCGGGGAGCTGTTTTTT
j_gene: TRBJ1-4; d_gene: .; v_gene: TRBV10-3; abundance: few; CDR3aa: CAISESVSPNEKLFF; CDR3nt: TGTGCCATCAGTGAGTCGGTCAGCCCTAATGAAAAACTGTTTTTT
j_gene: TRBJ2-7; d_gene: TRBD2; v_gene: TRBV7-3; abundance: many; CDR3aa: CASSATSGRGYEQYF; CDR3nt: TGTGCCAGCAGCGCGACTAGCGGGAGGGGATACGAGCAGTACTTC
j_gene: TRBJ2-1; d_gene: TRBD1; v_gene: TRBV20-1; abundance: many; CDR3aa: CSARPGQGDNEQFF; CDR3nt: TGCAGTGCTAGACCTGGACAGGGGGACAATGAGCAGTTCTTC